One and the same sample provided the 10 T cell receptor beta chains below, sequenced in a study of T cell responses to AZD1222 COVID-19 vaccine. Assay: immunoSEQ multiplex PCR; the TCRdb copy retains only in-frame clones and omits some. This table holds some 120,000 clones, 92% found once. Sample: peripheral blood, taken 28 days after the second AZD1222 dose. These receptors were obtained from an adult who received the AZD1222 COVID-19 vaccine.

This chain joins TRBV28 and TRBJ1-2, with D possibly TRBD1 on 5 matching bases. The length of the CDR3 is 14 residues. V was cut by 4 bases and J by 4 bases, with 13 bases left in between. CDR1 and CDR2 from the germline V gene are MDHEN and SYDVKM. This chain's CDR3 is CASSSSGLTYGYTF. The DNA of the CDR3 is TGTGCCAGCAGTTCCTCGGGACTGACCTATGGCTACACCTTC.

The genes are TRBV20-1 and TRBJ2-5; TRBD1 matches at 8 bases. Germline loops: CDR1 DFQATT, CDR2 SNEGSKA (reference sequence). The CDR3 is 13 amino acids. V was pared by 3 bases and J by 4 bases, with 4 bases of the junction left unmatched. CDR3 amino acids: CSASLRGRETQYF. The CDR3 DNA follows: TGCAGTGCTAGTCTCAGGGGGCGAGAGACCCAGTACTTC.

The V and J genes are TRBV6-1 and TRBJ1-5, with D hard to call. The germline V gene has CDR1 MNHNS and CDR2 SASEGT. Trimming took 0 bases from V and 9 from J, leaving 12 bases between them. The CDR3 totals 14 residues. The CDR3 DNA reads as TGTGCCAGCAGTGAAGCGCAAGCGTTTGGGCCCCAGCATTTT. Its protein product is CASSEAQAFGPQHF.

The chain combines TRBV21-1 with TRBJ1-2. TRBV21-1 corresponds to a pseudogene. This CDR3 contains 16 residues. CDR3 region: CASSKPKCLPKYGYTF. The CDR3 nucleotides are TGTGCCAGCAGCAAACCCAAATGCCTGCCAAAGTATGGCTACACCTTC.

This sequence joins TRBV29-1 and TRBJ2-7; D is unresolved. The V end lost 5 bases, the J end lost 3 bases, and 11 bases lay between the germline ends. The CDR3 runs to 12 residues. CDR1 is SQVTM, CDR2 ANQGSEA, per germline. The CDR3 loop is CSVQSNRYEQYF. DNA of the CDR3: TGCAGCGTTCAATCCAACCGCTACGAGCAGTACTTC.

CDR3 residues: CAWSDRGYEQYF. For the CDR3, the DNA is TGTGCCTGGAGCGACCGAGGCTACGAGCAGTACTTC. V usage is TRBV30 and J usage is TRBJ2-7; D unclear. The CDR3 consists of 12 residues. The germline gives CDR1 GTSNPN, CDR2 SVGIG (reference sequence). The germline V and J ends were trimmed by 3 bases and 3 bases, with 9 bases remaining between them.

J is TRBJ2-4 and V is TRBV27, with TRBD2 matching 13 bases. CDR3 length: 16 amino acids. J was trimmed by 2 bases and V by 5 bases; bases with no gene match: 3. The germline V gene has CDR1 MNHEY and CDR2 SMNVEV (reference sequence). The CDR3 region has the DNA TGTGCCAGCAGTGTACTAGCGGGAGGGTCCAAAAACATTCAGTACTTC. Translating it yields CASSVLAGGSKNIQYF.

This clone showed up just once. The V call is TRBV5-1, the J call TRBJ1-3, with TRBD1 as a possible D gene (5 bases). CDR3 length: 16 residues. Germline-derived CDR1 and CDR2 are SGHRS and YFSETQ. V lost 4 bases and J 2 bases, leaving 16 bases between the germline ends. The CDR3 loop reads CASSIGSWGAGNTIYF. The CDR3 nucleotides read TGCGCCAGCAGCATAGGTTCATGGGGGGCTGGAAACACCATATATTTT.

The chain links TRBV30 to TRBJ1-2; 9 bases map to TRBD1. The J segment lost 7 bases and the V segment lost 7 bases, leaving 10 bases of the junction unmatched. The CDR3 spans 13 residues. In germline, CDR1 is GTSNPN, CDR2 SVGIG (reference sequence). This CDR3 reads CAFVRDREGGYTF. CDR3 bases: TGTGCCTTTGTCCGGGACAGGGAGGGTGGCTACACCTTC.

This clone appeared a single time. V is TRBV7-9 and J is TRBJ1-4; TRBD1 aligns across 8 bases. This CDR3 contains 14 residues. Germline V lookup: CDR1 SEHNR, CDR2 FQNEAQ (reference sequence). V shed 1 base, J shed 6 bases, and the junction held 1 base outside the gene matches. The DNA of the CDR3 is TGTGCCAGCAGCTTAGTGACAGGGGATGAAAAACTGTTTTTT. Its translation is CASSLVTGDEKLFF.